Sequencing of this T cell receptor beta chain was carried out in a study of blood T cell repertoires in COVID-19. Study summary: Sites across the United States, Italy and Spain contributed samples from acute and convalescent COVID-19. PBMCs, B-cell-depleted T cells, or T cells provided the cDNA or gDNA that made up the material.

How the authors handled the data: It was from reference gene primer amplification that nucleated cell counts were estimated. The data were produced by immunoSEQ multiplex PCR, yet TCRdb's version contains in-frame clones alone and is incomplete. V and J calls plus clone size are reproduced from that table; the DNA served to infer D and trimming. The sample lists about 76,000 clones; 80% to 90% were seen once. Patients from Seattle were sampled longitudinally, starting during active infection. The V end lost 11 bases, the J end lost 0 bases, and 10 bases lay between the germline ends. CDR1 is ENHRY and CDR2 is SYGVKD in the germline V gene. CDR3 length: 12 residues.

The chain employs TRBV10-3 and TRBJ1-1, with D hard to call. This TCR came from a man in his 60s with COVID-19, enrolled during active disease. Sequenced: peripheral blood. The CDR3 reads CASAAMNTEAFF. The CDR3, as DNA: TGTGCCTCCGCAGCGATGAACACTGAAGCTTTCTTT.